The 14 T cell receptor beta chains below all came from one sample that was sequenced in a study of control samples from healthy donors and cancer patients. The repertoire was sequenced with immunoSEQ multiplex PCR; TCRdb's copy has only in-frame clones and lacks some. The sample has 50,000 to 70,000 clones, roughly 95% seen once. Specimen: blood. The receptors come from a woman aged 18-29 years in good health.

V usage is TRBV5-1 and J usage is TRBJ2-7, with TRBD2 identical over 8 bases. CDR3 length equals 16 residues. Germline V lookup: CDR1 SGHRS, CDR2 YFSETQ. Trimming took 3 bases from V and 1 from J; bases not matched to a gene: 9. For the CDR3, the DNA is TGCGCCAGCAGCTGGGCCGGGAGGGGGGCTTCCTACGAGCAGTACTTC. Protein product: CASSWAGRGASYEQYF.

The rearrangement joins TRBV6-2 or TRBV6-3 to TRBJ1-6; D is unclear. This CDR3 has 15 residues. Germline values: CDR1 MNHEY, CDR2 SVGEGT. With 0 bases removed from V and 6 bases from J, the gap between germline ends came to 9 bases. The CDR3 DNA reads TGTGCCAGCAGTTACTCGTCACTTGCTAATTCACCCCTCCACTTT. Protein product: CASSYSSLANSPLHF.

This clone was counted only a few times. The chain recombines TRBV10-3 with TRBJ1-3, with 7 bases fitting TRBD1. The junction had 1 base not matched to a gene; V was cut back by 4 bases and J by 4 bases. The CDR3 length is 13 residues. The germline V gene has CDR1 ENHRY and CDR2 SYGVKD. The DNA of the CDR3 is TGTGCCATCAGTGGACAGGGAGGAAACACCATATATTTT. Translating gives CAISGQGGNTIYF.

This clone showed up just once. The chain recombines TRBV12-3 or TRBV12-4 with TRBJ1-2, with D possibly matching TRBD1 (5 bases). There are 12 residues in the CDR3. V lost 3 bases, J lost 8 bases, and 10 bases lay in between. The CDR3 is CASSLLGVGYTF. CDR3 coding DNA: TGTGCCAGCAGTTTGCTAGGGGTGGGCTACACCTTC.

The chain joins TRBV18 to TRBJ1-2; TRBD1 matches 10 bases. This CDR3 has 14 amino acids. Germline loops: CDR1 KGHSH, CDR2 LQKENI. The ends lost 4 bases at V and 3 bases at J; junction bases unmatched: 2. The CDR3 DNA reads as TGTGCCAGCTCACGGGACAGGGGTGACTATGGCTACACCTTC. Amino acid sequence: CASSRDRGDYGYTF.

This chain uses TRBV5-1 with TRBJ1-2; TRBD1 matches 7 bases. Germline CDR1 SGHRS, CDR2 YFSETQ. V dropped 0 bases and J dropped 5; count of bases not matched to a gene: 4. The CDR3 extends over 14 amino acids. CDR3 nucleotide sequence: TGCGCCAGCAGCTTGGAGGGGGCAGGGTATGGCTACACCTTC. Protein sequence: CASSLEGAGYGYTF.

This chain connects TRBV6-1 to TRBJ1-2; 7 positions match TRBD1. Germline CDR1 reads MNHNS; CDR2 reads SASEGT. There are 15 residues in the CDR3. J lost 4 bases, V lost 1 base, and 6 bases had no gene match. CDR3 coding DNA: TGTGCCAGCAGTGAAGGACAGGGAGGGTTCTATGGCTACACCTTC. This sequence encodes CASSEGQGGFYGYTF.

This sequence joins TRBV4-3 and TRBJ1-1, with D tentatively TRBD1 (5 bases). The germline V and J ends were trimmed by 3 bases and 0 bases, with 11 bases remaining between them. Germline CDR1 LGHNA, CDR2 YSLEER. The CDR3 sequence is 15 residues long. CDR3 DNA sequence: TGCGCCAGCAGCCACACGGCAGGGATGAACACTGAAGCTTTCTTT. Translated, it gives CASSHTAGMNTEAFF.

This clone was seen only a few times. This sequence joins TRBV6-5 and TRBJ1-5; perhaps TRBD1 as D (5 bases). This CDR3 region has 13 residues. Trimming took 6 bases from V and 7 from J, leaving 13 bases between them. Germline V gives CDR1 MNHEY, CDR2 SVGAGI. The chain's CDR3 is CASSGDKGQPQHF. The CDR3 region has the DNA TGTGCCAGCAGCGGGGATAAGGGGCAGCCCCAGCATTTT.

This clone was seen once. The V and J genes are TRBV7-3 and TRBJ2-2; 8 bases are a match to TRBD2. The J segment lost 9 bases and the V segment lost 5 bases, leaving 5 bases of the junction unmatched. Looked up from germline, CDR1 is SGHTA and CDR2 is FQGTGA. The length of the CDR3 is 13 residues. The CDR3 spells CASSPGLGRELFF. CDR3 bases: TGTGCCAGCAGCCCGGGACTAGGTCGGGAGCTGTTTTTT.

This clone was seen only once. This sequence joins TRBV19 and TRBJ1-5; TRBD1 matches at 10 bases. J gave up 5 bases and V 5 bases, and 6 bases lay outside the gene matches. CDR1 is LNHDA, CDR2 SQIVND, per germline (reference sequence). This CDR3 region has 15 residues. For the CDR3, the DNA is TGTGCCAGTAGTCCAAGACAGGGGGCGGATCAGCCCCAGCATTTT. Protein product: CASSPRQGADQPQHF.

The chain couples TRBV6-2 or TRBV6-3 to TRBJ2-7; D ambiguous. CDR3 length: 14 amino acids. The V gene's germline CDR1 is MNHEY and CDR2 SVGEGT. The V end lost 2 bases, the J end lost 5 bases, and 13 bases lay between the germline ends. This chain's CDR3 is CASSYDLGSHEQYF. As DNA, the CDR3 is TGTGCCAGCAGTTACGATCTAGGGTCTCACGAGCAGTACTTC.

The chain couples TRBV28 to TRBJ1-2; perhaps TRBD1 as D (5 bases). The CDR3 is 11 residues long. V shed 7 bases and J shed 5 bases, with 8 bases lying between them. Germline lookup yields CDR1 MDHEN and CDR2 SYDVKM. This CDR3 is CASTPGYGYTF. The DNA for the CDR3 is TGTGCCAGCACCCCAGGGTATGGCTACACCTTC.

This chain uses TRBV5-1 with TRBJ1-1; D is undetermined. Deletions cut 0 bases from V and 10 bases from J, with 13 bases between. The CDR3 spans 13 residues. Germline loops: CDR1 SGHRS, CDR2 YFSETQ. The CDR3 sequence: CASSLAVGISAFF. The CDR3 nucleotides read TGCGCCAGCAGCTTGGCCGTGGGGATCTCAGCTTTCTTT.